Presented here are 3 T cell receptor beta chains from one specimen sequenced in a study of STAT5B mutations in CD4+ large granular lymphocyte leukemia. The protocol was immunoSEQ multiplex PCR, while the TCRdb copy is restricted to in-frame clones and leaves out a portion. This sample has over 25,000 clones, with around 81% found just once. Source material: CD4+ T cells from blood buffy coats. The receptor source for this set is a human donor in good health.

This chain connects TRBV6-5 to TRBJ1-6; D is unresolved. V shed 3 bases and J shed 8 bases, with 11 bases lying between them. The CDR3 consists of 14 residues. Germline CDR1 reads MNHEY; CDR2 reads SVGAGI. DNA of the CDR3: TGTGCCAGCAGTTATCTGGGGTTTGATTCACCCCTCCACTTT. This translates into CASSYLGFDSPLHF.

This clone was detected only once. V and J are TRBV19 and TRBJ2-3; 15 bases are a match to TRBD2. The germline CDR1 and CDR2 sequences are LNHDA and SQIVND (reference sequence). The CDR3 runs to 17 residues. V lost 6 bases to trimming and J lost 3 bases; unmatched junction nucleotides: 7. CDR3 residues: CASSPGLAGGHTDTQYF. Here the CDR3 DNA reads TGTGCCAGTAGCCCAGGACTAGCGGGGGGGCATACAGATACGCAGTATTTT.

The chain employs TRBV7-8 and TRBJ2-2; D may be TRBD2 (6 bases). CDR1 SGHVS and CDR2 FQNEAQ come from the germline V gene. The V and J ends lost 6 bases and 1 base respectively, with 12 bases between them. The CDR3 extends over 15 amino acids. The CDR3 region has the DNA TGTGCCAGCAGGTCGGGACTGCGGAACACCGGGGAGCTGTTTTTT. Translation gives CASRSGLRNTGELFF.